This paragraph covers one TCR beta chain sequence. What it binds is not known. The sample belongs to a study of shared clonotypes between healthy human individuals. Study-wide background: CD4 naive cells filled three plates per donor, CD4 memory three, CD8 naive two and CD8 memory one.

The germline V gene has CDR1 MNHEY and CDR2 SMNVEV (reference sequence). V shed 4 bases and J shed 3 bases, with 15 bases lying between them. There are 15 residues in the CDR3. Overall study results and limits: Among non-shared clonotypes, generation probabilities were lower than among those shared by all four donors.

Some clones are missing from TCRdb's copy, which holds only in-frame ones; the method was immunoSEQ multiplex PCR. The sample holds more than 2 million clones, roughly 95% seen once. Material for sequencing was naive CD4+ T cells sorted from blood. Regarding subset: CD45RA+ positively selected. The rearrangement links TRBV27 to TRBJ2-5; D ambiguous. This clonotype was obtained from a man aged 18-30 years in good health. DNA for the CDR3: TGTGCCAGCAGTTCGGCAGGCTTAGGAAAAGAGACCCAGTACTTC. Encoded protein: CASSSAGLGKETQYF.